The 11 T cell receptor beta chains below all came from one sample that was sequenced in a study of blood T cells in healthy people across ages. PCR was performed a second time for about 7 to 12 cycles using a sample-barcoded 5' primer and a J-beta primer mix. Using its own MiXCR run on the 5' RACE reads, TCRdb lists one record per CDR3 protein. The data contain fewer than 1,000,000 distinct CDR3 sequences, around 50% of them singletons. The material sequenced was blood. These receptors all come from a man of 80 years or more in good health.

This CDR3 reads CATSRDQGATYNEQYF. DNA for the CDR3: TGTGCCACCAGCAGAGATCAGGGGGCGACCTACAATGAGCAGTACTTC. The chain couples TRBV15 to TRBJ2-5; 8 bases fit TRBD1. CDR1 is LNHNV and CDR2 is YYDKDF in the germline V gene (reference sequence). V lost 0 bases to trimming and J lost 11 bases; unmatched junction nucleotides: 14. This CDR3 is 16 amino acids long.

This clonotype has only one observation. The chain recombines TRBV5-1 with TRBJ1-6, with D uncertain. The CDR3 has 16 amino acids. In germline, CDR1 is SGHRS, CDR2 YFSETQ. V was cut by 4 bases and J by 4 bases, with 15 bases left in between. CDR3: CASSPLPGLYNSPLHF. The CDR3 DNA follows: TGCGCCAGCAGCCCTCTCCCGGGATTATATAATTCACCCCTCCACTTT.

This chain connects TRBV2 to TRBJ2-7; D not certain. Trimming took off 4 bases at V and 7 bases at J, with 8 bases between the two ends. CDR3 length: 11 amino acids. CDR1 and CDR2 (germline): SNHLY, FYNNEI. The CDR3 protein is CASSVDGEQYF. The CDR3 coding sequence is TGTGCCAGCAGTGTCGATGGGGAGCAGTACTTC. Together with reference TRBV2 and TRBJ2-7, the CDR3 gives the full variable domain: EPEVTQTPSHQVTQMGQEVILRCVPISNHLYFYWYRQILGQKVEFLVSFYNNEISEKSEIFDDQFSVERPDGSNFTLKIRSTKLEDSAMYFCASSVDGEQYFGPGTRLTVT.

The rearrangement links TRBV7-3 to TRBJ2-6, with D unclear. The germline V gene encodes CDR1 SGHTA and CDR2 FQGTGA. The CDR3 is 15 amino acids. Trimming removed 5 bases from V and 2 bases from J, with 10 bases in between. The CDR3 bases are TGTGCCAGCAGCCCCCAAGCACCTGGGGCCAACGTCCTGACTTTC. Its protein is CASSPQAPGANVLTF.

The rearrangement links TRBV7-2 to TRBJ2-5, with D uncertain. CDR3 size: 16 residues. Germline V gene lookup returns CDR1 SGHTA and CDR2 FQGNSA. Trimming removed 0 bases from V and 1 base from J, with 12 bases in between. CDR3 protein: CASSLANSEGQETQYF. CDR3 in DNA: TGTGCCAGCAGCTTAGCGAACAGCGAAGGCCAAGAGACCCAGTACTTC.

The gene calls are TRBV14 and TRBJ2-7; D perhaps matches TRBD1 (5 bases). The CDR3 consists of 15 residues. Germline V CDR1 and CDR2: SGHDN, FVKESK. V shed 1 base and J shed 2 bases, with 12 bases lying between them. The CDR3 loop is CASSQGTTDTYEQYF. CDR3 DNA: TGTGCCAGCAGCCAAGGCACGACAGATACCTACGAGCAGTACTTC.

The rearrangement links TRBV6-4 to TRBJ2-3; D gene ambiguous. V was pared by 6 bases and J by 4 bases, with 11 bases between. This CDR3 is built from 13 residues. Germline values: CDR1 MRHNA, CDR2 SNTAGT. The CDR3: CASSQELPDTQYF. In DNA form, the CDR3 reads TGTGCCAGCAGCCAAGAACTTCCAGATACGCAGTATTTT.

In this sample, this clonotype turned up many times. V is TRBV5-1 and J is TRBJ2-1; 7 nucleotides match TRBD1. The CDR3 runs to 16 residues. With V trimmed by 5 bases and J by 6 bases, 14 bases remained unmatched. Germline V gene sequence: CDR1 SGHRS, CDR2 YFSETQ. CDR3 in DNA: TGCGCCAGCAGTTACATCAGACAGGGTTGGGGCAATGAGCAGTTCTTC. Translation: CASSYIRQGWGNEQFF. Combining the CDR3 with reference TRBV5-1 and TRBJ2-1 gives the whole variable domain KAGVTQTPRYLIKTRGQQVTLSCSPISGHRSVSWYQQTPGQGLQFLFEYFSETQRNKGNFPGRFSGRQFSNSRSEMNVSTLELGDSALYLCASSYIRQGWGNEQFFGPGTRLTVL.

The rearrangement links TRBV5-1 to TRBJ1-2; no definite D call. Trimming pared 6 bases from V and 6 bases from J, leaving 12 bases between. From germline, CDR1 is SGHRS and CDR2 YFSETQ. There are 12 residues in the CDR3. CDR3 sequence reads: CASTGNWDGYTF. In nucleotides, the CDR3 is TGCGCCAGCACTGGGAATTGGGATGGCTACACCTTC.

The genes are TRBV3-1 and TRBJ1-6, with a tentative D call TRBD1 (6 bases). The CDR3 is 13 amino acids. Trimming left V 4 bases short and J 8 bases short, with 9 bases between. Germline V gives CDR1 LGHDT, CDR2 YNNKEL (reference sequence). Here the CDR3 DNA reads TGTGCCAGCAGCCCAGGACAGTATTCACCCCTCCACTTT. This translates into CASSPGQYSPLHF.

The chain has TRBV19 and TRBJ1-2; TRBD1 matches at 7 bases. The CDR3 contains 15 residues. J gave up 3 bases and V 6 bases, and 10 bases lay outside the gene matches. The germline V gene has CDR1 LNHDA and CDR2 SQIVND (reference sequence). CDR3 sequence reads: CASSSTGNGDYGYTF. In nucleotides, the CDR3 is TGTGCCAGTAGCTCGACAGGGAATGGGGACTATGGCTACACCTTC.